The source of this TCR beta chain is a study of blood T cell repertoires in COVID-19. Study information: COVID-19 samples collected from the United States, Italy and Spain covered acute and convalescent phases. PBMCs, B-cell-depleted T cells, or T cells were the source of the cDNA or gDNA that made up the material.

Only in-frame clones appear in the TCRdb table, and some are missing; sequencing was by immunoSEQ multiplex PCR. The sample lists 55,000 to 75,000 clones, over 60% occurring once. In germline, CDR1 is SGHTA, CDR2 FQGTGA. The CDR3 loop spans 15 amino acids. V shed 5 bases, J shed 8 bases, and the junction held 7 bases outside the gene matches. The specimen was peripheral blood. The sequence was collected from a woman in her seventies with COVID-19, enrolled during active disease. The chain recombines TRBV7-3 with TRBJ2-2; 11 bases agree with TRBD2. DNA for the CDR3: TGTGCCAGCAGCCCACTAGCGGGGGAAAAAGGGGAGCTGTTTTTT. It specifies CASSPLAGEKGELFF.